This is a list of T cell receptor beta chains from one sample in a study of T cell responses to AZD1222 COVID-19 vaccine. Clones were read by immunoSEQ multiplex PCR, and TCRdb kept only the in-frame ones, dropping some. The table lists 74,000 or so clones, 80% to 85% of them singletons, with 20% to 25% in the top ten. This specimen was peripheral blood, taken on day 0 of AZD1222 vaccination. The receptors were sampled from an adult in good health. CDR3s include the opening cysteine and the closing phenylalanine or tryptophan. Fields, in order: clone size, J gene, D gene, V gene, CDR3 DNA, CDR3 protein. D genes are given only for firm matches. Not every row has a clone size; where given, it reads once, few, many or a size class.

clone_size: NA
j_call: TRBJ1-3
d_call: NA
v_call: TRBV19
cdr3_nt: TGTGCCAGTAGTCCTAGGGACGGCTACCGTGGAAACACCATATATTTT
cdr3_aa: CASSPRDGYRGNTIYF

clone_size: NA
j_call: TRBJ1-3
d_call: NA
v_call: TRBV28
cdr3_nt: TGTGCCAGCAGCGGCTTCGGAAACACCATATATTTT
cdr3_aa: CASSGFGNTIYF

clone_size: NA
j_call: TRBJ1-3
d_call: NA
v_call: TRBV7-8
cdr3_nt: TGTGCCAGCAGCTTTTGGGGGCGTGAAAACACCATATATTTT
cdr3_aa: CASSFWGRENTIYF

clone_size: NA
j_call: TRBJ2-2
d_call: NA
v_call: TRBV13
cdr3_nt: TGTGCCAGCTCTCTCGGTCCGGGGGCCCACACCGGGGAGCTGTTTTTT
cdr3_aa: CASSLGPGAHTGELFF

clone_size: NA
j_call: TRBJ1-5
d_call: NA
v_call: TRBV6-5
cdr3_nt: TGTGCCAGCAGTATCCAAGGGGTTCGGCATCAGCCCCAGCATTTT
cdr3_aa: CASSIQGVRHQPQHF

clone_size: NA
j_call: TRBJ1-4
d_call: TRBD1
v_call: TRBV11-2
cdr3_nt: TGTGCCAGCAGCCCCACCCAGGGGGCTACTAATGAAAAACTGTTTTTT
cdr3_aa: CASSPTQGATNEKLFF

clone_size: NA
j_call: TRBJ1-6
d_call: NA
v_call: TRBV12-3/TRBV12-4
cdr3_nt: TGTGCCAGCAGTTTTTTCCCTTCACCCCTCCACTTT
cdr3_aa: CASSFFPSPLHF

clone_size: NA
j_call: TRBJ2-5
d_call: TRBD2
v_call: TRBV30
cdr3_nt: TGTGCCTGGGGCCCTGGGGGGGAAGTAAAGACCCAGTACTTC
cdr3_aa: CAWGPGGEVKTQYF

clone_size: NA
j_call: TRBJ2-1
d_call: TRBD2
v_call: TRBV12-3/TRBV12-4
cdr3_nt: TGTGCCAGCAGGGGGGGACTAGTGCTGTTCTTC
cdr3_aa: CASRGGLVLFF

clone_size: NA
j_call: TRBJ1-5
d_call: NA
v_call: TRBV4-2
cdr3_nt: TGTGCCAGCAGCCAGGCAGGCAGCAATCAGCCCCAGCATTTT
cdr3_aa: CASSQAGSNQPQHF

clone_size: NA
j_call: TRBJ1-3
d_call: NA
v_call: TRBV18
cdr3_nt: TGTGCCAGCTCACCAGACAGGCAAGGAAACACCATATATTTT
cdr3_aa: CASSPDRQGNTIYF

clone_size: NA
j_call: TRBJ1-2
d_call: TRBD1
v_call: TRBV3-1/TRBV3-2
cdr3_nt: TGTGCCAGCAGCCAAAAGCGGGAACAGGGGGCAGGTGGCTACACCTTC
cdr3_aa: CASSQKREQGAGGYTF

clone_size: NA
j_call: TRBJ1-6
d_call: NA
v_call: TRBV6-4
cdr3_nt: TGTGCCAGCAGTGCTCAGGTGGGGTCACCCCTCCACTTT
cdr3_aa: CASSAQVGSPLHF

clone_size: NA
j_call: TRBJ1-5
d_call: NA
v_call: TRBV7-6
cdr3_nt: TGTGCCAGCAGCTTAGCCTCCAGGAATAGCAATCAGCCCCAGCATTTT
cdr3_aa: CASSLASRNSNQPQHF

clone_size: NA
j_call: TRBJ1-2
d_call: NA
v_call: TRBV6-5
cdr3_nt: TGTGCCAGCAGTCAGCGGACATTTAACTATGGCTACACCTTC
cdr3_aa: CASSQRTFNYGYTF

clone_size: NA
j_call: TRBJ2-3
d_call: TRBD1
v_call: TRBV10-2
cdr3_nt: TGCGCCAGCAGACTAGACAGGGCAGCAGATACGCAGTATTTT
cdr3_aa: CASRLDRAADTQYF

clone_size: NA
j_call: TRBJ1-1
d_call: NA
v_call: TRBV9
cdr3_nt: TGTGCCAGCAGCGCACAGGGAGTGGCTGAAGCTTTCTTT
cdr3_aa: CASSAQGVAEAFF

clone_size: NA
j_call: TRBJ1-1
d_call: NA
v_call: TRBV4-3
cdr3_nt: TGCGCCAGCAGCCAAGGGGGTTCCCCGGGGGACACTGAAGCTTTCTTT
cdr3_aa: CASSQGGSPGDTEAFF

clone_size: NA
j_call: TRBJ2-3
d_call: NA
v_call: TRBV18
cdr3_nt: TGTGCCAGCTCACCACAATGGGGAAACACAGATACGCAGTATTTT
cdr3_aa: CASSPQWGNTDTQYF

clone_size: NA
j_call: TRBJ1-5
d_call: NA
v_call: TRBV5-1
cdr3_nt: TGCGCCAGCAGCTTGGGAAGTACTGGGAATCAGCCCCAGCATTTT
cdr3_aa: CASSLGSTGNQPQHF

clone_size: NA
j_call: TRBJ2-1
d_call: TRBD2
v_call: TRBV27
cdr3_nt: TGTGCCAGCAGTTCCTGGACTAGCGGGACCTACAATGAGCAGTTCTTC
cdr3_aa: CASSSWTSGTYNEQFF

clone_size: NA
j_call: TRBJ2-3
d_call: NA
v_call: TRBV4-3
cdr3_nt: TGCGCCAGCAGCCAAGGGTCAGCTGACACAGATACGCAGTATTTT
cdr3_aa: CASSQGSADTDTQYF

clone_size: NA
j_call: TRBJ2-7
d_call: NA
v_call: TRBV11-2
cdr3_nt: TGTGCCAGCAGCTCGTCGGTCGGGGGCTTGGGATACGAGCAGTACTTC
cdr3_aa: CASSSSVGGLGYEQYF

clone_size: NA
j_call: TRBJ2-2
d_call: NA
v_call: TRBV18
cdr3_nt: TGTGCCAGCTCGACAATGGCCGGGACACTTCCTGCCGGGGAGCTGTTTTTT
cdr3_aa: CASSTMAGTLPAGELFF

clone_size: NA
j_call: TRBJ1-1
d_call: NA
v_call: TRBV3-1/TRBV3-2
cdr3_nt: TGTGCCAGCAGCCGCTTGGGACTGAGGGCCCGGATTAACACTGAAGCTTTCTTT
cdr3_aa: CASSRLGLRARINTEAFF

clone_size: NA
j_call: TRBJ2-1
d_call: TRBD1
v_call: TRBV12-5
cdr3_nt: TGTGCTAGTGGCCCAGGGGGCGGACACAATGAGCAGTTCTTC
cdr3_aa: CASGPGGGHNEQFF

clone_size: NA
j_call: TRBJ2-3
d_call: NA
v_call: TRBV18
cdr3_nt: TGTGCCAGCTCACCTCCTCCGGCCAGCACACAAGATACGCAGTATTTT
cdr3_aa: CASSPPPASTQDTQYF

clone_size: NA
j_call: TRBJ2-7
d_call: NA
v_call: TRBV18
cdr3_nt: TGTGCCAGCTCACCACCGAGCGGGTTAGCCCTGGGGGAGCAGTACTTC
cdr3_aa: CASSPPSGLALGEQYF

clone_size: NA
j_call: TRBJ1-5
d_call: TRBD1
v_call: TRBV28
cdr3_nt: TGTGCCAGCACCTCCGGGACAGGTAGCAATCAGCCCCAGCATTTT
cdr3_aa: CASTSGTGSNQPQHF

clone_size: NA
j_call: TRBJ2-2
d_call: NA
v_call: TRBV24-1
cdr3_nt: TGTGCCACCAGGGGGTGGAGGGGTAACACCGGGGAGCTGTTTTTT
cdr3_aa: CATRGWRGNTGELFF

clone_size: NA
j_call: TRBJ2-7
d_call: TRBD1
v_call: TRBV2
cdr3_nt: TGTGCCAGCAGGCTGACAGGGTCCTACGAGCAGTACTTC
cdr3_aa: CASRLTGSYEQYF

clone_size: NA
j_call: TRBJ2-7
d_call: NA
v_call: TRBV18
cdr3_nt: TGTGCCAGCTCTCAGGGGCCAAGTTCCTACGAGCAGTACTTC
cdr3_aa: CASSQGPSSYEQYF

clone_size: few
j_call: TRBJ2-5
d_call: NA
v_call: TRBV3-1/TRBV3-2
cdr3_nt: TGTGCCAGCAGCCAGTCCGGACGGCTACAAGAGACCCAGTACTTC
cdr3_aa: CASSQSGRLQETQYF

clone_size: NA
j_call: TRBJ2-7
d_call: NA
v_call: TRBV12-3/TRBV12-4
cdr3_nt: TGTGCCAGCAGCCCGAGGGGGGCCTACGAGCAGTACTTC
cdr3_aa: CASSPRGAYEQYF

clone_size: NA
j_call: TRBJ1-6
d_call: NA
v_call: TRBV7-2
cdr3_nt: TGTGCCAGCAGCCTCGGCCCGGCCCGGAATTCACCCCTCCACTTT
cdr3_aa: CASSLGPARNSPLHF

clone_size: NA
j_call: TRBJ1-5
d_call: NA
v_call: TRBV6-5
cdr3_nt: TGTGCCAGCAGTTACCGGGACCCCCGTGTTCGGCCCCAGCATTTT
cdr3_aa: CASSYRDPRVRPQHF

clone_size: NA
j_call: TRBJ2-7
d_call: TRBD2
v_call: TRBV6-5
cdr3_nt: TGTGCCAGCAGCCGACTAGCGGAGACCTACGAGCAGTACTTC
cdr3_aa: CASSRLAETYEQYF

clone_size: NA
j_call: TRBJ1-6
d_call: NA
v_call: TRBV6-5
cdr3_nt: TGTGCCAGCCGAATCATCGGGGCAGATTTTTCACCCCTCCACTTT
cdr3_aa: CASRIIGADFSPLHF

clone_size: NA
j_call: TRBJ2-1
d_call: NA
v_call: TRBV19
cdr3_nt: TGTGCCAGTAGTCTGACTCCTAGCTCCTACAATGAGCAGTTCTTC
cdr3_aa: CASSLTPSSYNEQFF

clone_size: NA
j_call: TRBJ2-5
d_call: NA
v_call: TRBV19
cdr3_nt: TGTGCCAGTAGTCCCCGGTCCGGCGGAGAGACCCAGTACTTC
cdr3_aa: CASSPRSGGETQYF

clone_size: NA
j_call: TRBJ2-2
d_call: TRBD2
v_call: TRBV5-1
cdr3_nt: TGCGCCAGCAGCTTGGTACCACTAGCGGGAGACACCGGGGAGCTGTTTTTT
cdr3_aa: CASSLVPLAGDTGELFF

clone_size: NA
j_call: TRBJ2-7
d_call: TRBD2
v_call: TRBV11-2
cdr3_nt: TGTGCCAGCAGCTCACCTAGCGGGAGCTACGAGCAGTACTTC
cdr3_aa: CASSSPSGSYEQYF

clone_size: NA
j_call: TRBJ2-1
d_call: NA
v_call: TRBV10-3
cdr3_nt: TGTGCCATCAGGGAAGACAATGAGCAGTTCTTC
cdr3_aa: CAIREDNEQFF

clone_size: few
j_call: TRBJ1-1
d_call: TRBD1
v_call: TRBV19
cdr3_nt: TGTGCCAGTAGTCCCTACAGGGGAACTGAAGCTTTCTTT
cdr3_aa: CASSPYRGTEAFF

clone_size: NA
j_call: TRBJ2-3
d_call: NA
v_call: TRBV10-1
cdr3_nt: TGCGCCAGCAGTGAGTCTACACCCGATAGCGCAGATACGCAGTATTTT
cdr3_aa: CASSESTPDSADTQYF

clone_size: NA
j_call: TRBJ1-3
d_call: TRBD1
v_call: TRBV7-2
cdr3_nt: TGTGCCAGCAGCTCAACCGACAGGGTCGGTGGAAACACCATATATTTT
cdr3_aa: CASSSTDRVGGNTIYF

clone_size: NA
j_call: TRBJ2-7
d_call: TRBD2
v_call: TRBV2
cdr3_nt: TGTGCCAGCTCCTGGACTAGCGTCCACGAGCAGTACTTC
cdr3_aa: CASSWTSVHEQYF

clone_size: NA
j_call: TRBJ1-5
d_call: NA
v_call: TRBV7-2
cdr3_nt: TGTGCCAGCAGCTTAGCGGGGGGGATGAGCAATCAGCCCCAGCATTTT
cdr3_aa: CASSLAGGMSNQPQHF

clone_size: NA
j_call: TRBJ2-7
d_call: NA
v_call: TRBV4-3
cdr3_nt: TGCGCCAGCAGCCCCTACCCATTTGGCGAGCAGTACTTC
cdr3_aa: CASSPYPFGEQYF

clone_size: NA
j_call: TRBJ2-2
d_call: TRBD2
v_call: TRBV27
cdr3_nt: TGTGCCAGCAGTTTACGGCTAGCGGTTCTGTACACCGGGGAGCTGTTTTTT
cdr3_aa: CASSLRLAVLYTGELFF

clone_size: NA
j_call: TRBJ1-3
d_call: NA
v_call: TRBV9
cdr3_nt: TGTGCCAGCAGCCTCGTGGGCGGGGCTGGAAACACCATATATTTT
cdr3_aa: CASSLVGGAGNTIYF

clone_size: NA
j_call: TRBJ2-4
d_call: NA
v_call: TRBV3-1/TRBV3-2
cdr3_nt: TGTGCCAGCAGCCAAGCAGTCAAAAACATTCAGTACTTC
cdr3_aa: CASSQAVKNIQYF

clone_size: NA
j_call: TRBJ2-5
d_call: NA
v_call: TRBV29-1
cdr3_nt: TGCAGCGTGAGAGCCAGCGGACAAGAGACCCAGTACTTC
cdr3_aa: CSVRASGQETQYF

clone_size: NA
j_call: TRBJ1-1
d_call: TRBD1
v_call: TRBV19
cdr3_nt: TGTGCCAGTAGTTTGGACAGGGTGAACACTGAAGCTTTCTTT
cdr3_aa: CASSLDRVNTEAFF